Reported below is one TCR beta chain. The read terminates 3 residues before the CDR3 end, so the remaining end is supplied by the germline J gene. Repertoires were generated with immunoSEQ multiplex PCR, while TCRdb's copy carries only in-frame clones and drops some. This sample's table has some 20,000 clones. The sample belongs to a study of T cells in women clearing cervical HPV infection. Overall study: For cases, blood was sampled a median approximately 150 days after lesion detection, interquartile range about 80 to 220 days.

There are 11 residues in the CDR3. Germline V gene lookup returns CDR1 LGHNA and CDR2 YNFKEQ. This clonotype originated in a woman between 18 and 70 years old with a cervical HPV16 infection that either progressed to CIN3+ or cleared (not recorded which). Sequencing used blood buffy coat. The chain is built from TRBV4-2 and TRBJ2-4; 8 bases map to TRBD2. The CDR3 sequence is CASSQGTSQYF. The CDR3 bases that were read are TGTGCCAGCAGCCAGGGGACTAGT.